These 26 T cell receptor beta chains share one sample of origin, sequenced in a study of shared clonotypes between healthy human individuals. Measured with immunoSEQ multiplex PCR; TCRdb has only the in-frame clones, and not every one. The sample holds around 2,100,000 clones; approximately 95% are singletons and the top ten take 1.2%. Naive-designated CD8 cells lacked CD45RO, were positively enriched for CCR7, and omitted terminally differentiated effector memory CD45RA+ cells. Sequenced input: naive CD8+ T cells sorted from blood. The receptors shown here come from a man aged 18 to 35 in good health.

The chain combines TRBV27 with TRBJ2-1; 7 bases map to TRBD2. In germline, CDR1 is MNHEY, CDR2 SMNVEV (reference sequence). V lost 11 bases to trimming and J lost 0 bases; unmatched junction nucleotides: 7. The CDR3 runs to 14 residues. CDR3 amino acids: CASKPGGSYNEQFF. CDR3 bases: TGTGCCTCCAAACCGGGAGGCTCCTACAATGAGCAGTTCTTC.

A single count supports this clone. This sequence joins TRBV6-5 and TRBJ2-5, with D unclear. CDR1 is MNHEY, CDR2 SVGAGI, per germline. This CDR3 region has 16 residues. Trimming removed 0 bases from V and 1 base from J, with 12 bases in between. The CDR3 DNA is TGTGCCAGCAGTTACTCGGGAACAAGACTCCAAGAGACCCAGTACTTC. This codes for CASSYSGTRLQETQYF.

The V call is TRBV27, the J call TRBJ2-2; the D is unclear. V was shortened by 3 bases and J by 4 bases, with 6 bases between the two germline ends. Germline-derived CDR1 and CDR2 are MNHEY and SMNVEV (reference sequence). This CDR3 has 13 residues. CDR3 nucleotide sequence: TGTGCCAGCAGTTTCAGCATCACCGGGGAGCTGTTTTTT. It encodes CASSFSITGELFF.

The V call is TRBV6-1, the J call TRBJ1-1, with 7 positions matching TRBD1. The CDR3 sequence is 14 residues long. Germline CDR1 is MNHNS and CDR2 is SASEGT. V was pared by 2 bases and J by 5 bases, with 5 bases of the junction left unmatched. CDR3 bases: TGTGCCAGCAGTGAATTGGGACAGCGGACTGAAGCTTTCTTT. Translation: CASSELGQRTEAFF.

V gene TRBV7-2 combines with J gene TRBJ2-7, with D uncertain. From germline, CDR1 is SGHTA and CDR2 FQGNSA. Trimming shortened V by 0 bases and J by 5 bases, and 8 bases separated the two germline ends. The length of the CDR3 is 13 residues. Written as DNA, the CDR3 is TGTGCCAGCAGCTTAGCGCCACGGGACGAGCAGTACTTC. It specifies CASSLAPRDEQYF. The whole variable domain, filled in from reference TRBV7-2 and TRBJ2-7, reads GAGVSQSPSNKVTEKGKDVELRCDPISGHTALYWYRQSLGQGLEFLIYFQGNSAPDKSGLPSDRFSAERTGGSVSTLTIQRTQQEDSAVYLCASSLAPRDEQYFGPGTRLTVT.

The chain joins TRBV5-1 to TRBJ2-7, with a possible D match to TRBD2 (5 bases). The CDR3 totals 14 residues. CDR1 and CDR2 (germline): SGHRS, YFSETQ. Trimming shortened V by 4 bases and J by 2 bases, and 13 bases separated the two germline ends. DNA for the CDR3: TGCGCCAGCAGCCCCGACTACCTGACCTACGAGCAGTACTTC. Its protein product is CASSPDYLTYEQYF.

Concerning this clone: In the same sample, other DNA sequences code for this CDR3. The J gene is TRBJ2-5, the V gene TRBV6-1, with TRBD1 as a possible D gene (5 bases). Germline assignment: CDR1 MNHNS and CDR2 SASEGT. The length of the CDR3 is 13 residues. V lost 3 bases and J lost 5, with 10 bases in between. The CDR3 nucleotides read TGTGCCAGCAGTGATCCAGGGCAGGAGACCCAGTACTTC. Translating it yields CASSDPGQETQYF.

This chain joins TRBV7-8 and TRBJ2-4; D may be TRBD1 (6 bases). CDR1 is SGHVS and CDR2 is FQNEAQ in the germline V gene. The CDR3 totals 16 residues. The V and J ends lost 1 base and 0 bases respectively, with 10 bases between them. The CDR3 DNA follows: TGTGCCAGCAGCTTAGAGGGGGTCCTAGCCAAAAACATTCAGTACTTC. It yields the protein CASSLEGVLAKNIQYF.

CDR3 sequence reads: CASSWGLAGIETQYF. CDR3 DNA: TGTGCCAGCAGCTGGGGACTAGCGGGAATAGAGACCCAGTACTTC. The chain links TRBV5-6 to TRBJ2-5; 13 positions match TRBD2. Losses at the gene ends were 3 bases for V and 4 bases for J; bases not matched to a gene: 3. This CDR3 has 15 residues. From germline, CDR1 is SGHDT and CDR2 YYEEEE.

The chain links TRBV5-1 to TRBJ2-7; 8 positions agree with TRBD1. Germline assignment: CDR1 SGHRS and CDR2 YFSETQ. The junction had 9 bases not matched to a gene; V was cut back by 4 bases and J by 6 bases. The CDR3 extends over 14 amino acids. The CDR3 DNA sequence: TGCGCCAGCAGCCTGACAGGGGTGGGTCCCGAGCAGTACTTC. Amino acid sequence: CASSLTGVGPEQYF.

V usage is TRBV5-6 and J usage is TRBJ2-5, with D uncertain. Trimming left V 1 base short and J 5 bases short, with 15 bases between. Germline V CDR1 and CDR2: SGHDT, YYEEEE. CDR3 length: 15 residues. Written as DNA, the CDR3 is TGTGCCAGCAGCTTGTACCCGTCCGCTCCGGAGACCCAGTACTTC. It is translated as CASSLYPSAPETQYF.

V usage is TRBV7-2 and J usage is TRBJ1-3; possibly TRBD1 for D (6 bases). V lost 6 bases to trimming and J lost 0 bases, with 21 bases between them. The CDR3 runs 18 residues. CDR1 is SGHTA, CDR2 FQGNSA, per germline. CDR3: CASSPYDWTASSGNTIYF. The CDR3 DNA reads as TGTGCCAGCAGTCCCTATGACTGGACAGCGTCCTCTGGAAACACCATATATTTT. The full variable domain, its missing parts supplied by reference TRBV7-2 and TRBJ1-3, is GAGVSQSPSNKVTEKGKDVELRCDPISGHTALYWYRQSLGQGLEFLIYFQGNSAPDKSGLPSDRFSAERTGGSVSTLTIQRTQQEDSAVYLCASSPYDWTASSGNTIYFGEGSWLTVV.

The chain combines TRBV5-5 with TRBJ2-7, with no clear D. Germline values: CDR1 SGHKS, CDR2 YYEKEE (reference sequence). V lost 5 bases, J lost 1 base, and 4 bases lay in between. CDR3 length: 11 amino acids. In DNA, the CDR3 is TGTGCCAGCAGTGGGTCCTACGAGCAGTACTTC. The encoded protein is CASSGSYEQYF.

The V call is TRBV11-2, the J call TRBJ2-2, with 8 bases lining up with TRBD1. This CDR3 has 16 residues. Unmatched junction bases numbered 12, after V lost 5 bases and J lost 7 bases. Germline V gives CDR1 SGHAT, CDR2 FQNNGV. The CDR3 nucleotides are TGTGCCAGCAGCCCCTTGGGGGCAGGGGGCAGCGGGGAGCTGTTTTTT. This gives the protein CASSPLGAGGSGELFF.

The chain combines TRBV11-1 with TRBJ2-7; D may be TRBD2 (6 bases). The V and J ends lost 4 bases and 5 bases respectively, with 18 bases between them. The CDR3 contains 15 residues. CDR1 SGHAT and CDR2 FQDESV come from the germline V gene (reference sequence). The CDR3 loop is CASSYPGRGEDEQYF. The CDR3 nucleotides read TGTGCCAGCAGCTACCCCGGTAGAGGGGAGGACGAGCAGTACTTC.

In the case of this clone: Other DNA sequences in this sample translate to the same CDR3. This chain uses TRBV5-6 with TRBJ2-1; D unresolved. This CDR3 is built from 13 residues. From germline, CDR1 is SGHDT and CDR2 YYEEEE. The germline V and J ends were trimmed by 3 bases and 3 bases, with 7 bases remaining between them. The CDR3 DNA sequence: TGTGCCAGCAGCTCTTCGATCTACAATGAGCAGTTCTTC. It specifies CASSSSIYNEQFF.

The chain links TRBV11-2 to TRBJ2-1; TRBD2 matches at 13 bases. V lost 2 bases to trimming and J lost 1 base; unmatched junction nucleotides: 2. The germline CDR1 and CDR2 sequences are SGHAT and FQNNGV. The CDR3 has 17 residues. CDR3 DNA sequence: TGTGCCAGCAGCTTAATGGGACTAGCGGGATCCTACAATGAGCAGTTCTTC. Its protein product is CASSLMGLAGSYNEQFF.

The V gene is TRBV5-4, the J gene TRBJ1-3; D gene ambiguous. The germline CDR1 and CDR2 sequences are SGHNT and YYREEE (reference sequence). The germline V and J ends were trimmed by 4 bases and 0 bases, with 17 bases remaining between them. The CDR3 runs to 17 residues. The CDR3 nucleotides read TGTGCCAGCAGCCCTGGGGTCGCGGATAACTCTGGAAACACCATATATTTT. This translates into CASSPGVADNSGNTIYF. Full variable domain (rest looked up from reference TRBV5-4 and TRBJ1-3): ETGVTQSPTHLIKTRGQQVTLRCSSQSGHNTVSWYQQALGQGPQFIFQYYREEENGRGNFPPRFSGLQFPNYSSELNVNALELDDSALYLCASSPGVADNSGNTIYFGEGSWLTVV.

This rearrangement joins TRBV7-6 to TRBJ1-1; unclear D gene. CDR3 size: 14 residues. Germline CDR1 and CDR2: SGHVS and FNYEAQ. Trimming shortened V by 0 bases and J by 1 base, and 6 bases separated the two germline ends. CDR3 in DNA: TGTGCCAGCAGCTTAGCGGGGTCGAACACTGAAGCTTTCTTT. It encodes CASSLAGSNTEAFF. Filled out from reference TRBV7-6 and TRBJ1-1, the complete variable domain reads GAGVSQSPRYKVTKRGQDVALRCDPISGHVSLYWYRQALGQGPEFLTYFNYEAQQDKSGLPNDRFSAERPEGSISTLTIQRTEQRDSAMYRCASSLAGSNTEAFFGQGTRLTVV.

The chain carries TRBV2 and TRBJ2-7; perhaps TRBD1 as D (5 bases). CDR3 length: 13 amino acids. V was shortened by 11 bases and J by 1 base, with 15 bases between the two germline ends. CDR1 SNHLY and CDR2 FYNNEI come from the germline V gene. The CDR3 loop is CAGISGNSYEQYF. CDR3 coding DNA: TGTGCCGGTATCTCAGGGAATTCCTACGAGCAGTACTTC.

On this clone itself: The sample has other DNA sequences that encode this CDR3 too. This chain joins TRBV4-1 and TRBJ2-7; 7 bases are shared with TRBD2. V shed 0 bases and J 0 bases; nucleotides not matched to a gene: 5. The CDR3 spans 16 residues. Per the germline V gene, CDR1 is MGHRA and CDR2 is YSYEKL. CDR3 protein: CASSQDRPSGSYEQYF. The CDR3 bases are TGCGCCAGCAGCCAAGATCGCCCTAGCGGCTCCTACGAGCAGTACTTC.

The DNA for the CDR3 is TGTGCCAGCAGCCCCCGTGGACCGGTAGATAAGGACGAGCAGTACTTC. Encoded protein: CASSPRGPVDKDEQYF. The chain uses TRBV7-9 and TRBJ2-7, with D uncertain. Per the germline V gene, CDR1 is SEHNR and CDR2 is FQNEAQ (reference sequence). Trimming pared 5 bases from V and 5 bases from J, leaving 22 bases between. This CDR3 spans 16 amino acids.

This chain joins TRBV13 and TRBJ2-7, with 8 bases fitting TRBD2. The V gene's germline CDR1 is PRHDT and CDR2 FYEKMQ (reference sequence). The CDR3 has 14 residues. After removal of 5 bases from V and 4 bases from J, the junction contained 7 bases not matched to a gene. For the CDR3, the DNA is TGTGCCAGCAGCAGCCCCGGGACTAGATACGAGCAGTACTTC. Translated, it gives CASSSPGTRYEQYF.

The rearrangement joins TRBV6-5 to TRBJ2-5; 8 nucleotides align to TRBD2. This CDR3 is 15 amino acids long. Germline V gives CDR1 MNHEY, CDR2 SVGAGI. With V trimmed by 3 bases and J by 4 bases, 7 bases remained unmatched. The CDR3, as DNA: TGTGCCAGCAGTTATCGGGGGGGGCCTCGAGAGACCCAGTACTTC. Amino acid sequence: CASSYRGGPRETQYF.

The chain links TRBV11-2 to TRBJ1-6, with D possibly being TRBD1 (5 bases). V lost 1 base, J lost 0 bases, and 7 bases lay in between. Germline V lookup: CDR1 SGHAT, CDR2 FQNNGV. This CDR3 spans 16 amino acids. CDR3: CASSLGGASYNSPLHF. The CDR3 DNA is TGTGCCAGCAGCTTAGGAGGGGCCTCCTATAATTCACCCCTCCACTTT.

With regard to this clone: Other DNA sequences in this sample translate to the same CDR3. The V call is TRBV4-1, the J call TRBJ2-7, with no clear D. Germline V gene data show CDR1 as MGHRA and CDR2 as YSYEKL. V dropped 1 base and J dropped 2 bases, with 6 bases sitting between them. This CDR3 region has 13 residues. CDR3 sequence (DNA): TGCGCCAGCAGCCAAGCTCGGACCTACGAGCAGTACTTC. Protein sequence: CASSQARTYEQYF.